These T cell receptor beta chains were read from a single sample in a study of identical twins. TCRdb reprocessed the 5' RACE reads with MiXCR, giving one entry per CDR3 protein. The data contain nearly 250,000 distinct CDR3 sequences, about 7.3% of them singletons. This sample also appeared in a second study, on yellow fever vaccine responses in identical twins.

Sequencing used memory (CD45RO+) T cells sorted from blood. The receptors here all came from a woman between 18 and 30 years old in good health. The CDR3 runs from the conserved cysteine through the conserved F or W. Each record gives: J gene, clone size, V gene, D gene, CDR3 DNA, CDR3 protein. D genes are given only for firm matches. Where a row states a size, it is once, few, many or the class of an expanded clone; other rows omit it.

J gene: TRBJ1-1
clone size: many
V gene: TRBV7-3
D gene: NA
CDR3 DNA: TGTGCCAGCAGCATCGATGGGGACACTGAAGCTTTCTTT
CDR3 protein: CASSIDGDTEAFF

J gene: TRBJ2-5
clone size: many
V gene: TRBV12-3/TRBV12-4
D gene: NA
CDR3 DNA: TGTGCCAGCAGTTTAGCCCCGGCCGAAGAGACCCAGTACTTC
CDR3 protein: CASSLAPAEETQYF

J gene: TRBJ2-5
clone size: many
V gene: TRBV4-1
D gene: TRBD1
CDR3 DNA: TGCGCCAGCAGCCAAGCAGAACAGGGGGGAGAGACCCAGTACTTC
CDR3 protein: CASSQAEQGGETQYF

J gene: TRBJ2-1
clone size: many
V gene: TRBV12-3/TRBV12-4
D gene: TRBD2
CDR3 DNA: TGTGCCAGCAGTTGGAGCGGGAGCCCCTACAATGAGCAGTTCTTC
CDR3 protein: CASSWSGSPYNEQFF

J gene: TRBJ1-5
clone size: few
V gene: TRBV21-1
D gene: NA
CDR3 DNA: TGTGCCAGCAGCCTACATTGGGACAGGGGCAATCAGCCCCAGCATTTT
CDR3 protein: CASSLHWDRGNQPQHF

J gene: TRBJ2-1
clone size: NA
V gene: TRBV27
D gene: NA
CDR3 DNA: TGTGCCAGCAGTTTATCTCTCCGGACAGGCCGACGGGGGGTAAGCAATGAGCAGTTCTTC
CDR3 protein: CASSLSLRTGRRGVSNEQFF

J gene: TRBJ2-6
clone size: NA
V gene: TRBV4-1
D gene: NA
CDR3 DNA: TGCGCCAGCAGACAAGGACGGAGGGATGGGGCCAACGTCCTGACTTTC
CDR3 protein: CASRQGRRDGANVLTF

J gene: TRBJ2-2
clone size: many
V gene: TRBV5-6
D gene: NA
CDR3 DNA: TGTGCCAGCAGCTTGGCCACCAGGGAGAGGGGGGCCGGGGAGCTGTTTTTT
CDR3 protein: CASSLATRERGAGELFF

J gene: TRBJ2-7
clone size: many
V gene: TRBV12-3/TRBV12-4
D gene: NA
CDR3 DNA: TGTGCCAGCAGTTATGCCCCAATGAGAGAGCAGTACTTC
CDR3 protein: CASSYAPMREQYF

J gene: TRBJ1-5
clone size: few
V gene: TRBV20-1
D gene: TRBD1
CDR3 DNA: TGCAGTGCTACTACCCGACAGGGGAGTAGCAATCAGCCCCAGCATTTT
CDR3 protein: CSATTRQGSSNQPQHF

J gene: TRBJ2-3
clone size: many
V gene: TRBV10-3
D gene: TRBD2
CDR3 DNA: TGTGCCATCGGTGGGCTAGCGGGAGTTGGAGGTGGAACAGATACGCAGTATTTT
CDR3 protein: CAIGGLAGVGGGTDTQYF

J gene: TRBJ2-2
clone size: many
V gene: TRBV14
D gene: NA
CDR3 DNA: TGTGCCAGCAGCCAATTTTCCCAAAACACCGGGGAGCTGTTTTTT
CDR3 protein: CASSQFSQNTGELFF

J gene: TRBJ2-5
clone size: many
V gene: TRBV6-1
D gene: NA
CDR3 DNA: TGTGCCAGCACCTCGGAGGGTTTTGTGGAGACCCAGTACTTC
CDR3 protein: CASTSEGFVETQYF

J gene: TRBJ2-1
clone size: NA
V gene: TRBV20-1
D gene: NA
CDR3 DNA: TGCAGTGCTAGAGATAGAGTAGATAGCTCCTACAATGAGCAGTTCTTC
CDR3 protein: CSARDRVDSSYNEQFF

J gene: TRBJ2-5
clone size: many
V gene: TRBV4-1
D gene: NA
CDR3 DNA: TGCGCCAGCACTGGCGGGGTGCCAGAGACCCAGTACTTC
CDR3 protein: CASTGGVPETQYF

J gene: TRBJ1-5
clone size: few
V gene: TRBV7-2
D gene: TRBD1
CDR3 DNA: TGTGCCAGCAGCGTGAGACAGGGAACTCAGCCCCAGCATTTT
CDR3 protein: CASSVRQGTQPQHF

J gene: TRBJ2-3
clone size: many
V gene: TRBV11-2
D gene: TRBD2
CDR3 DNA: TGTGCCAGCAGCTTAAGTCCAAGGAGCGGGGGAGGAGATACGCAGTATTTT
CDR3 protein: CASSLSPRSGGGDTQYF

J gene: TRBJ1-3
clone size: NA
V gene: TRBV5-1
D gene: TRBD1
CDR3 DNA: TGCGCCAGCAGCTCGACTGGACAGGGGGTCGGAAACACCATATATTTT
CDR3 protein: CASSSTGQGVGNTIYF

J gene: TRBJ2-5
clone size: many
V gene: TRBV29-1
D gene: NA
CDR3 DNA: TGCAGCGTTGAATTTTTACAAGAGACCCAGTACTTC
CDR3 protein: CSVEFLQETQYF

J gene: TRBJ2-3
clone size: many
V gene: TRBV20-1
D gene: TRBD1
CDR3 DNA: TGCAGTGCGCCGGGACAGCTCACAGATACGCAGTATTTT
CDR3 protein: CSAPGQLTDTQYF

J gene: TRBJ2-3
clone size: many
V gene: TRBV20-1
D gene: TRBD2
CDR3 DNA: TGCAGTGCGGACGGACTAGCGGTCACAGATACGCAGTATTTT
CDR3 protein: CSADGLAVTDTQYF

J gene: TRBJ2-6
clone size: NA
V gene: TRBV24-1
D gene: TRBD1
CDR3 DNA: TGTGCCACCAGGGGGACAGGGGAAAACGTCCTGACTTTC
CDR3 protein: CATRGTGENVLTF

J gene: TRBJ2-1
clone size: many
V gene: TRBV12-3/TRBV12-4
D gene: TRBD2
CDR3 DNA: TGTGCCAGCAGGATCGGGACTAGCGGGCACAATGAGCAGTTCTTC
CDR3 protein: CASRIGTSGHNEQFF

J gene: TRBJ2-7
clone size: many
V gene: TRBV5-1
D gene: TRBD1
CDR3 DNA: TGTGCCAGCAGTCCGGGACAGACCTACGAGCAGTACTTC
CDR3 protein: CASSPGQTYEQYF

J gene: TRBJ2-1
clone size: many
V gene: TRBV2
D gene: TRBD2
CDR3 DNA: TGTGCCAGCAGCCAGACTAGCGTTTCCTACAATGAGCAGTTCTTC
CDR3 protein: CASSQTSVSYNEQFF

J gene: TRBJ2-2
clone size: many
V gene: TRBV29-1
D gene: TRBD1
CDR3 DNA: TGCAGCGTTATACCGGACAGGGAGTTGTCCACCGGGGAGCTGTTTTTT
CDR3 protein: CSVIPDRELSTGELFF

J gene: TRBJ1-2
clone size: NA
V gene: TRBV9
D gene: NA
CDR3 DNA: TGTGCCAGCAGCGAAGGGGACAACTATGGCTACACCTTC
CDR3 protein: CASSEGDNYGYTF

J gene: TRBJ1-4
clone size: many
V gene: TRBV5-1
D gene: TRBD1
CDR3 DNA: TGCGCCAGCAGCCCGCGGACAGGGTCTAATGAAAAACTGTTTTTT
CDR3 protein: CASSPRTGSNEKLFF

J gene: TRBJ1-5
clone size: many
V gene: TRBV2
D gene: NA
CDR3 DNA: TGTGCCAGCAGCGCGACAGGCGATCAGCCCCAGCATTTT
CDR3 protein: CASSATGDQPQHF

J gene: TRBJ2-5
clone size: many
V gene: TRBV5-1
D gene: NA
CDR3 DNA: TGCGCCAGCAGCTTGGGCAGCCCTCAAGAGACCCAGTACTTC
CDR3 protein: CASSLGSPQETQYF

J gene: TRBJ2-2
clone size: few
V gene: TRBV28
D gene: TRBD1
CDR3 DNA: TGTGCCAGCAATTTTTTTAGAACCGGGACAGACCTAAACACCGGGGAGCTGTTTTTT
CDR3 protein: CASNFFRTGTDLNTGELFF

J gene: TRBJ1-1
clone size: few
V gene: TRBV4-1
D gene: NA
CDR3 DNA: TGCGCCAGCAGCCATGTAGCAAATGAAGCTTTCTTT
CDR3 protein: CASSHVANEAFF

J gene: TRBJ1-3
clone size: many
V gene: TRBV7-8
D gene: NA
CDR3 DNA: TGTGCCAGCAGCTTAGCTGGGGTTGGAAACACCATATATTTT
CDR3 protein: CASSLAGVGNTIYF

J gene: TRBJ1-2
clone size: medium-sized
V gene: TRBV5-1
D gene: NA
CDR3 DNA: TGCGCCAGCAGCTTAGACAGGAACTATGGCTACACCTTC
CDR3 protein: CASSLDRNYGYTF

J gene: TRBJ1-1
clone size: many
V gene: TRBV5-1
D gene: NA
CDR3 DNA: TGCGCCAGCAGTCGGGATCAGGGGCGCCGACTGAACACTGAAGCTTTCTTT
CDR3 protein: CASSRDQGRRLNTEAFF

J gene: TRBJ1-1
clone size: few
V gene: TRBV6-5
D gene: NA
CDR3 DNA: TGTGCCAGCAGTCGCGGGGGGGCTGAAGCTTTCTTT
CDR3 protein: CASSRGGAEAFF

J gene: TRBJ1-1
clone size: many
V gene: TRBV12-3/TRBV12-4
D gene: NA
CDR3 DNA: TGTGCCAGCAGTTGGGTGTTCCTGAGCACTGAAGCTTTCTTT
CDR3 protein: CASSWVFLSTEAFF

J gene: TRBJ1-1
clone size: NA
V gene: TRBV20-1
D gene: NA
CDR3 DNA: TGCAGTGCTAGATCGGGACATTTAAACACTGAAGCTTTCTTT
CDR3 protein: CSARSGHLNTEAFF

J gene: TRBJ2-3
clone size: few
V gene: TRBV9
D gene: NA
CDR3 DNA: TGTGCCAGCACCCCTAGCTCCACGAGCACAGATACGCAGTATTTT
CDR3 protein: CASTPSSTSTDTQYF

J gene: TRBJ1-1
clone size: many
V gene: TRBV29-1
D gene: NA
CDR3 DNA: TGCAGCGTTGGCCGGCAGATACAGAACACTGAAGCTTTCTTT
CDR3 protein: CSVGRQIQNTEAFF